This T cell receptor (beta chain) was obtained from a study of T cell repertoires in cytomegalovirus infection. Whole-study context: Both a matching HLA type and CMV infection were indicated by public TCR beta signatures.

General study findings and limits: What dominated the ex vivo response were HLA-C-restricted CMV-specific TCR beta clonotypes. Adding up the frequency of public TCR beta families identified people who carried CMV plus the relevant HLA.

This clonotype was counted ten times or more. Its antigen is unidentified. Germline trimming cut 5 bases from V and 7 bases from J; bases unmatched to any gene: 10. From germline, CDR1 is SGHAT and CDR2 FQNNGV. The CDR3 consists of 15 residues. Via MiXCR, TCRdb re-called the reads, giving one row per CDR3 protein. The table lists approximately 190,000 distinct CDR3 sequences, roughly 9.8% of them singletons. Specimen: PBMCs. This receptor was identified in a human donor in good health (CMV status not recorded). Some clones in this sample may be carry-over from other donors' samples. The chain recombines TRBV11-2 with TRBJ2-3; 9 bases align to TRBD2. The CDR3 is CASSPPGGGAHTQYF. CDR3 nucleotides: TGTGCCAGCAGCCCACCCGGCGGGGGGGCACATACGCAGTATTTT.